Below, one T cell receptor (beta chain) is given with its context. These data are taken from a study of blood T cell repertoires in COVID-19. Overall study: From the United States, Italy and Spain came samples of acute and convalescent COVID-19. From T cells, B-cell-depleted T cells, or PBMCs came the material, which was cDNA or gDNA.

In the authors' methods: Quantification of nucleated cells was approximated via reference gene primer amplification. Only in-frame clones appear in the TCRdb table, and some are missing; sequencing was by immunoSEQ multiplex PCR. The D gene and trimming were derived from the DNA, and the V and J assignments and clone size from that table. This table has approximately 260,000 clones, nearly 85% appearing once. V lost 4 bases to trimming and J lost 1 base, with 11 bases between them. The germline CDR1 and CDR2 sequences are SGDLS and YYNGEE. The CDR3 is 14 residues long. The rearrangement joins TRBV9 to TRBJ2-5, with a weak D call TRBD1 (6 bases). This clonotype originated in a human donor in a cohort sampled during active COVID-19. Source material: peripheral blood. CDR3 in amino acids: CASSLDSGQETQYF. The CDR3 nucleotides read TGTGCCAGCAGCCTGGACAGCGGCCAAGAGACCCAGTACTTC.